These T cell receptor beta chains were read from a single sample in a study of T cell clones after liver transplantation. Sequenced by immunoSEQ multiplex PCR; TCRdb stores in-frame clones only, minus some. The table records some 13,000 clones, roughly 74% of them present only once. The sample in question was CD8+ T cells from blood, obtained at the 22-month timepoint. These receptor sequences come from a human patient who received a liver transplant. Some of these T cells may belong to the graft donor. The CDR3 runs from the conserved cysteine through the conserved F or W. The D gene is left open where the match is weak. Clone sizes are given selectively: once, few, many, or a class where the clone is expanded.

v_gene	d_gene	j_gene	abundance	CDR3nt	CDR3aa
TRBV9	NA	TRBJ1-1	NA	TGTGCCAGCAGCGTAAGCTCAGGAACTGAAGCTTTCTTT	CASSVSSGTEAFF
TRBV11-2	NA	TRBJ2-2	NA	TGTGCCAGCAGCTTAGGGAGAACGGGAGAGCTGTTTTTT	CASSLGRTGELFF
TRBV23-1	NA	TRBJ2-2	NA	TGCGCCAGCAGTCAAATTGGGGGGCAAACCGGGGAGCTGTTTTTT	CASSQIGGQTGELFF
TRBV10-2	TRBD2	TRBJ2-2	NA	TGCGCCAGCATGGGCGGGAGAGGTGGCGGGGAGCTGTTTTTT	CASMGGRGGGELFF
TRBV29-1	TRBD1	TRBJ2-4	NA	TGCAGCGTTGAGACAGGGCACAAAAACATTCAGTACTTC	CSVETGHKNIQYF
TRBV28	TRBD1	TRBJ1-2	NA	TGTGCCAGCAGCTCAGCGACAGGGGCTAACTATGGCTACACCTTC	CASSSATGANYGYTF
TRBV4-1	TRBD2	TRBJ2-7	medium-sized	TGCGCCAGCAGCCTGGAGCGGGGGAAAACCTACGAGCAGTACTTC	CASSLERGKTYEQYF
TRBV6-6	NA	TRBJ2-1	NA	TGTGCCAGCACCACGGGGAGCTCCTACAATGAGCAGTTCTTC	CASTTGSSYNEQFF
TRBV5-1	TRBD2	TRBJ2-3	NA	TGCGCCAGCAGCCCGGGACTAGCGGGAGGGCCGCACACAGATACGCAGTATTTT	CASSPGLAGGPHTDTQYF
TRBV13	NA	TRBJ2-7	NA	TGTGCCAGCAGCTTCGGGGCATCCTACGAGCAGTACTTC	CASSFGASYEQYF
TRBV4-2	NA	TRBJ2-7	NA	TGTGCCAGCAGCCCGAGTTTTTCAAGGGGGGAGCAGTACTTC	CASSPSFSRGEQYF
TRBV28	NA	TRBJ1-5	NA	TGTGCCAGCAGTTTCGACGGGTCCAATCAGCCCCAGCATTTT	CASSFDGSNQPQHF
TRBV11-2	NA	TRBJ2-5	NA	TGTGCCAGCAGCTTATCCCCCGGGCTGGGTTGGGGGCTCCAAGAGACCCAGTACTTC	CASSLSPGLGWGLQETQYF
TRBV5-1	NA	TRBJ1-1	NA	TGCGCCAGCAGCCCAGGAGCTTTGCCTGAAGCTTTCTTT	CASSPGALPEAFF
TRBV27	NA	TRBJ2-3	NA	TGTGCCAGCAGTTTATTATTTTCGGGGGGCACAGATACGCAGTATTTT	CASSLLFSGGTDTQYF